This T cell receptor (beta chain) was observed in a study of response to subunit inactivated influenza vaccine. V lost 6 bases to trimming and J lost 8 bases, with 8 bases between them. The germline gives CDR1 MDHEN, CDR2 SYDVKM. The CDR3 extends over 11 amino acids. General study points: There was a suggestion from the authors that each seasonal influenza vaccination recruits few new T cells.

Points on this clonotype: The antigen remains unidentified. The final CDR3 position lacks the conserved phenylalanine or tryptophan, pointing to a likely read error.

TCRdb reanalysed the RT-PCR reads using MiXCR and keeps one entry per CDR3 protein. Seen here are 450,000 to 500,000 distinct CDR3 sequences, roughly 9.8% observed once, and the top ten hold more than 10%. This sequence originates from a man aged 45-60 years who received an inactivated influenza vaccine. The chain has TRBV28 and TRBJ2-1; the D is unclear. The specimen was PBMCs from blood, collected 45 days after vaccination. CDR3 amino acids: CASRNFDEQFL. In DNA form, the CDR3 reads TGTGCCAGCAGGAACTTTGATGAGCAGTTCTTA.